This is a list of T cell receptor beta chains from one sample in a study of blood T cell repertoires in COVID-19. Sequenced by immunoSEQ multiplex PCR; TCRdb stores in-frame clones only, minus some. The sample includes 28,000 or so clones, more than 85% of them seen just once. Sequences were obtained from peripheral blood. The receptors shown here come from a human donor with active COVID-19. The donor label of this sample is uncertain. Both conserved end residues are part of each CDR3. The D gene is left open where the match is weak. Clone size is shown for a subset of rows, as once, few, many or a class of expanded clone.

DNA: TGCGCCAGCAGCTTGGAGGGGACACCCTTACCAGATACGCAGTATTTT; CDR3: CASSLEGTPLPDTQYF; size: NA; D: NA; J: TRBJ2-3; V: TRBV5-1
DNA: TGTGCCAGCAGCGCAGGACAGACCCTCCCTAGAGAGCAGTTCTTC; CDR3: CASSAGQTLPREQFF; size: NA; D: NA; J: TRBJ2-1; V: TRBV9
DNA: TGCGCCAGCAGCCAAGATGGCGGGGGTTGGAACACCGGGGAGCTGTTTTTT; CDR3: CASSQDGGGWNTGELFF; size: NA; D: TRBD2; J: TRBJ2-2; V: TRBV4-3
DNA: TGTGCCAGCAGCGTCGACAGGGGGGGAGAGACCCAGTACTTC; CDR3: CASSVDRGGETQYF; size: NA; D: TRBD1; J: TRBJ2-5; V: TRBV5-4
DNA: TGTGCCAGCAGTTACTCGGGACTAGGAACAGATACGCAGTATTTT; CDR3: CASSYSGLGTDTQYF; size: NA; D: TRBD2; J: TRBJ2-3; V: TRBV6-5
DNA: TGCAGTGCTTTATCCTACGAGCAGTACTTC; CDR3: CSALSYEQYF; size: NA; D: NA; J: TRBJ2-7; V: TRBV20-1
DNA: TGTGCCAGCAGCGCCCAGGGGGGCTACGAGCAGTACTTC; CDR3: CASSAQGGYEQYF; size: NA; D: NA; J: TRBJ2-7; V: TRBV6-5
DNA: TGTGCCAGCAGCCCCAGAGGGACTGGTACCGGGAAACTGTTTTTT; CDR3: CASSPRGTGTGKLFF; size: NA; D: NA; J: TRBJ1-4; V: TRBV6-6
DNA: TGTGCCAGCAGTTACTTGCGAGGGTCCTACAATGAGCAGTTCTTC; CDR3: CASSYLRGSYNEQFF; size: NA; D: NA; J: TRBJ2-1; V: TRBV6-6
DNA: TGTGCCAGCAGCGCACCCGGTAGCGGGGGGAGCTCCTACGAGCAGTACTTC; CDR3: CASSAPGSGGSSYEQYF; size: NA; D: TRBD2; J: TRBJ2-7; V: TRBV5-4
DNA: TGTGCCAGCAGCCCAGTGGCTAGCTTAGGCTACGAGCAGTACTTC; CDR3: CASSPVASLGYEQYF; size: NA; D: NA; J: TRBJ2-7; V: TRBV7-2
DNA: TGTGCCGTTGGGACAGGGGGTGAGAACACTGAAGCTTTCTTT; CDR3: CAVGTGGENTEAFF; size: once; D: TRBD1; J: TRBJ1-1; V: TRBV10-3
DNA: TGTGCCACCAGCAGAGATAGTAACAGCCAGCCCCAGCATTTT; CDR3: CATSRDSNSQPQHF; size: NA; D: NA; J: TRBJ1-5; V: TRBV15
DNA: TGTGCCAGCAGTCGAGCCCAGGGGGTGACCTATTCTGGAAACACCATATATTTT; CDR3: CASSRAQGVTYSGNTIYF; size: NA; D: TRBD1; J: TRBJ1-3; V: TRBV28
DNA: TGTGCCAGCAGTTTATTATCAGGGAACCAAGAGACCCAGTACTTC; CDR3: CASSLLSGNQETQYF; size: NA; D: NA; J: TRBJ2-5; V: TRBV28
DNA: TGTGCCAGCTCACCACTCGGCCAGGGGGCGCCTCCCGGGGAGCTGTTTTTT; CDR3: CASSPLGQGAPPGELFF; size: NA; D: TRBD1; J: TRBJ2-2; V: TRBV18
DNA: TGTGCCAGCAGCGTAACTAGGACTAGCGGCTACGAGCAGTACTTC; CDR3: CASSVTRTSGYEQYF; size: NA; D: TRBD2; J: TRBJ2-7; V: TRBV7-2
DNA: TGTGCCAGCAGCTTGGACCCGGGACAGGGGTCCTACAATGAGCAGTTCTTC; CDR3: CASSLDPGQGSYNEQFF; size: NA; D: TRBD1; J: TRBJ2-1; V: TRBV7-6
DNA: TGTGCCAGCAGGGGGGGGACAGGGAAGGCCTACGAGCAGTACTTC; CDR3: CASRGGTGKAYEQYF; size: NA; D: TRBD1; J: TRBJ2-7; V: TRBV5-6
DNA: TGTGCCAGCAGTTTATCGTTCCTAGCGGATTACGAGCAGTACTTC; CDR3: CASSLSFLADYEQYF; size: NA; D: TRBD2; J: TRBJ2-7; V: TRBV27
DNA: TGTGCCAGCAGCTTAGAACAGGGCTCCTACGAGCAGTACTTC; CDR3: CASSLEQGSYEQYF; size: NA; D: NA; J: TRBJ2-7; V: TRBV7-8
DNA: TGTGCCAGCAGCCCCGGAAAAGGACAGGGTGTCTACGAGCAGTACTTC; CDR3: CASSPGKGQGVYEQYF; size: NA; D: TRBD1; J: TRBJ2-7; V: TRBV4-2
DNA: TGTGCCAGCAGCCAAGGGACTAGCGCGAGTGGGGACATTCAGTACTTC; CDR3: CASSQGTSASGDIQYF; size: once; D: TRBD2; J: TRBJ2-4; V: TRBV3-1/TRBV3-2
DNA: TGTGCCAGCAGGTTACAGGGGGCAGACTATGGCTACACCTTC; CDR3: CASRLQGADYGYTF; size: NA; D: TRBD1; J: TRBJ1-2; V: TRBV28
DNA: TGTGCCAGCAGAGGACTAGCGGGGGGGGGCACCGGGGAGCTGTTTTTT; CDR3: CASRGLAGGGTGELFF; size: NA; D: TRBD2; J: TRBJ2-2; V: TRBV27
DNA: TGCGCCAGCAGCTCAACCGACAGGGTCCCCTACGAGCAGTACTTC; CDR3: CASSSTDRVPYEQYF; size: NA; D: TRBD1; J: TRBJ2-7; V: TRBV5-1
DNA: TGCGCCAGCAGCCAAGCCACATCGGCGGCCGGGGCCAACGTCCTGACTTTC; CDR3: CASSQATSAAGANVLTF; size: NA; D: NA; J: TRBJ2-6; V: TRBV4-3
DNA: TGCGCCAGCAGTGAGCCCAGCATAGGGGGCCCCAACGGCGAGCAGTACTTC; CDR3: CASSEPSIGGPNGEQYF; size: few; D: TRBD1; J: TRBJ2-7; V: TRBV10-2
DNA: TGTGCCTGGAGTGTTCGGGGGGTAGAGACCCAGTACTTC; CDR3: CAWSVRGVETQYF; size: NA; D: TRBD2; J: TRBJ2-5; V: TRBV30
DNA: TGTGCCAGCAGGCCGGACAGGGGGAGACCTGGAAACACCATATATTTT; CDR3: CASRPDRGRPGNTIYF; size: NA; D: TRBD1; J: TRBJ1-3; V: TRBV7-3
DNA: TGTGCCAGCAGCGTAACAGGGGGTTCCTACGAGCAGTACTTC; CDR3: CASSVTGGSYEQYF; size: NA; D: TRBD1; J: TRBJ2-7; V: TRBV7-3
DNA: TGCGCCAGCAGCAAAGGCGGTCTAGCGGCCTACGAGCAGTACTTC; CDR3: CASSKGGLAAYEQYF; size: NA; D: TRBD2; J: TRBJ2-7; V: TRBV4-1
DNA: TGCAGCGTCCTCGCCCCCACGGGGACAACTCGGGAGCAGTACTTC; CDR3: CSVLAPTGTTREQYF; size: NA; D: NA; J: TRBJ2-7; V: TRBV29-1
DNA: TGTGCCAGCAGCCTTACAGGGGACAATGAGCAGTTCTTC; CDR3: CASSLTGDNEQFF; size: NA; D: TRBD1; J: TRBJ2-1; V: TRBV11-3
DNA: TGTGCCAGCAGCAAAGGAAGGGGACAGGGCGTCGACGAGCAGTACTTC; CDR3: CASSKGRGQGVDEQYF; size: NA; D: NA; J: TRBJ2-7; V: TRBV21-1
DNA: TGTGCCAGCAGCCAAGCCCTAGACAGGGGTGGGTGGAGTGCAACTAATGAAAAACTGTTTTTT; CDR3: CASSQALDRGGWSATNEKLFF; size: NA; D: TRBD1; J: TRBJ1-4; V: TRBV4-2
DNA: TGTGCCAGCAGTTACTCCCGGGGACTAGCGGGAGAGACCGGGGAGCTGTTTTTT; CDR3: CASSYSRGLAGETGELFF; size: NA; D: TRBD2; J: TRBJ2-2; V: TRBV6-2/TRBV6-3
DNA: TGTGCCAGCAGCTTGGGGGGACTAGCGGGCCGTTACGAGCAGTACTTC; CDR3: CASSLGGLAGRYEQYF; size: NA; D: TRBD2; J: TRBJ2-7; V: TRBV5-4
DNA: TGTGCCAGCAGTTTATGGGGGCAAGAGTACGAGCAGTACTTC; CDR3: CASSLWGQEYEQYF; size: NA; D: NA; J: TRBJ2-7; V: TRBV27
DNA: TGTGCCAGCAGCCCTAGACAGGGACCCTACAATGAGCAGTTCTTC; CDR3: CASSPRQGPYNEQFF; size: NA; D: TRBD1; J: TRBJ2-1; V: TRBV7-9
DNA: TGTGCCAGCAGCTTCGGGACAGTGGGAATACGGGAGCAGTACTTC; CDR3: CASSFGTVGIREQYF; size: NA; D: TRBD1; J: TRBJ2-7; V: TRBV5-8
DNA: TGTGCCAGCAGCTCAGCGGGGGGGCCGGAGACCCAGTACTTC; CDR3: CASSSAGGPETQYF; size: once; D: TRBD2; J: TRBJ2-5; V: TRBV3-1/TRBV3-2
DNA: TGCAGTGCTCCGGACAGGGGTGGCTACACCTTC; CDR3: CSAPDRGGYTF; size: NA; D: TRBD1; J: TRBJ1-2; V: TRBV20-1
DNA: TGCGCCAGCATCGCTAGCGGTCAGGGCGGTAGCAATCAGCCCCAGCATTTT; CDR3: CASIASGQGGSNQPQHF; size: NA; D: NA; J: TRBJ1-5; V: TRBV23-1
DNA: TGTGCCAGCAGGCCGGCGGGGGCGGACTATGGCTACACCTTC; CDR3: CASRPAGADYGYTF; size: NA; D: NA; J: TRBJ1-2; V: TRBV3-1/TRBV3-2
DNA: TGTGCCAGCAGCTTGGAGGGGGCCTATAATTCACCCCTCCACTTT; CDR3: CASSLEGAYNSPLHF; size: NA; D: NA; J: TRBJ1-6; V: TRBV5-4
DNA: TGTGCCAGCAGCGGAGGGAGCACTGAAGCTTTCTTT; CDR3: CASSGGSTEAFF; size: NA; D: NA; J: TRBJ1-1; V: TRBV9
DNA: TGTGCCAGCAGCTTAGCGCGGGGGAACACTGAAGCTTTCTTT; CDR3: CASSLARGNTEAFF; size: NA; D: NA; J: TRBJ1-1; V: TRBV7-9
DNA: TGTGCCAGCAGTTACGGAAAGCGGACAGGGATCGACGAGCAGTACTTC; CDR3: CASSYGKRTGIDEQYF; size: once; D: TRBD1; J: TRBJ2-7; V: TRBV6-6
DNA: TGTGCCAGCAGATCGGCGGGGGCGGATAGCGGGAGCTCCTACGAGCAGTACTTC; CDR3: CASRSAGADSGSSYEQYF; size: NA; D: NA; J: TRBJ2-7; V: TRBV21-1
DNA: TGCGCCAGCAGCTGGTCCGGGACAGGCTTTGAAGCTTTCTTT; CDR3: CASSWSGTGFEAFF; size: NA; D: TRBD1; J: TRBJ1-1; V: TRBV5-1
DNA: TGTGCCAGCAGCCATCCGGAGCGGGAGGGGGAGACCCAGTACTTC; CDR3: CASSHPEREGETQYF; size: NA; D: TRBD2; J: TRBJ2-5; V: TRBV14
DNA: TGTGCCAGCCTCTTGGCAGGGGGGTACGAGCAGTACTTC; CDR3: CASLLAGGYEQYF; size: NA; D: NA; J: TRBJ2-7; V: TRBV7-9
DNA: TGTGCCAGCTCACGGGCAGGGCCCTCCTACGAGCAGTACTTC; CDR3: CASSRAGPSYEQYF; size: NA; D: NA; J: TRBJ2-7; V: TRBV18
DNA: TGTGCCAGCAGCATGGACAGGAGCTCCTACAATGAGCAGTTCTTC; CDR3: CASSMDRSSYNEQFF; size: NA; D: TRBD1; J: TRBJ2-1; V: TRBV6-6
DNA: TGTGCCAGCAGCAACGCCTATAACAGGCACGAGCAGTACTTC; CDR3: CASSNAYNRHEQYF; size: NA; D: NA; J: TRBJ2-7; V: TRBV11-2